This T cell receptor (beta chain) was identified during a study of control samples from healthy donors and cancer patients. The repertoire was sequenced with immunoSEQ multiplex PCR; TCRdb's copy has only in-frame clones and lacks some. The repertoire holds some 140,000 clones, with approximately 92% as singletons. CDR3 length: 15 amino acids. This chain joins TRBV12-1 and TRBJ2-2; the table's D gene call, TRBD2, was not cross checked with the DNA. TRBV12-1 is annotated as a pseudogene. The material sequenced was blood. This receptor was taken from a man aged 25 to 45 in good health. The CDR3 region is CASSPEREYIGELFF. The CDR3 region has the DNA TGTGCCAGCAGCCCCGAGCGGGAGTATATCGGGGAGCTGTTTTTT.